These T cell receptor beta chains were read from a single sample in a study of shared clonotypes between healthy human individuals. Here immunoSEQ multiplex PCR was the method, and the copy in TCRdb shows in-frame clones only, minus some. The data contain a few million clones, 85% to 95% of them singletons. Sample: naive CD4+ T cells from PBMCs. The receptors shown here come from a man aged 18 to 35 in good health. Some clones in this sample may be carry-over from other donors' samples. Each CDR3 is given with its conserved first and last residue. The order of the fields is J gene, D gene, clone size, V gene, CDR3 DNA, CDR3 protein. A D gene is named only where the DNA matches it firmly. Clone sizes are given selectively: once, few, many, or a class where the clone is expanded.

J: TRBJ1-4
D: NA
size: NA
V: TRBV2
DNA: TGTGCCAGCAGTGGTCCAGGGAGGAAACTGTTTTTT
CDR3: CASSGPGRKLFF

J: TRBJ2-1
D: TRBD2
size: NA
V: TRBV7-2
DNA: TGTGCCAGCAGCTCTCCCGGGACTAGGGCCTACAATGAGCAGTTCTTC
CDR3: CASSSPGTRAYNEQFF

J: TRBJ2-1
D: TRBD2
size: NA
V: TRBV9
DNA: TGTGCCAGCAGCGTCGGGAGGGCCTACAATGAGCAGTTCTTC
CDR3: CASSVGRAYNEQFF

J: TRBJ2-7
D: TRBD1
size: NA
V: TRBV28
DNA: TGTGCCAGCCAGGGACAGGGGGCAGGCGAGCAGTACTTC
CDR3: CASQGQGAGEQYF

J: TRBJ1-2
D: NA
size: NA
V: TRBV21-1
DNA: TGTGCCAGCAGCAAGAAACACTACACCTTC
CDR3: CASSKKHYTF

J: TRBJ1-5
D: NA
size: NA
V: TRBV6-1
DNA: TGTGCCAGCAGTGCCCGTAGAGGGGTAGTCCGCAATCAGCCCCAGCATTTT
CDR3: CASSARRGVVRNQPQHF

J: TRBJ2-5
D: NA
size: NA
V: TRBV7-8
DNA: TGTGCCAGCAGCTTCCCCAGGGCGGGCGGGGAGACCCAGTACTTC
CDR3: CASSFPRAGGETQYF

J: TRBJ1-1
D: NA
size: NA
V: TRBV28
DNA: TGTGCCAGCAGTTCCTGGACCGGGCCAGCTCCGGATGAAGCTTTCTTT
CDR3: CASSSWTGPAPDEAFF

J: TRBJ1-4
D: NA
size: NA
V: TRBV7-7
DNA: TGTGCCAGCAGCTCTAGCGGAGGGAGCGGTGAAAAACTGTTTTTT
CDR3: CASSSSGGSGEKLFF

J: TRBJ2-5
D: TRBD2
size: NA
V: TRBV7-2
DNA: TGTGCCAGCGCCCTAGCGGCACAAGAGACCCAGTACTTC
CDR3: CASALAAQETQYF

J: TRBJ1-2
D: TRBD1
size: once
V: TRBV6-5
DNA: TGTGCCAGCAGTTCCCGGACAGGGGCTGGCTACACCTTC
CDR3: CASSSRTGAGYTF

J: TRBJ2-3
D: NA
size: NA
V: TRBV11-2
DNA: TGTGCCAGCAGCCTCTCCCTGGGACCTCTTAACCAGTATTTT
CDR3: CASSLSLGPLNQYF

J: TRBJ2-5
D: TRBD2
size: NA
V: TRBV5-5
DNA: TGTGCCAGCACGCTCGCTGGGCTAGCGGTTGAGACCCAGTACTTC
CDR3: CASTLAGLAVETQYF

J: TRBJ2-3
D: TRBD2
size: NA
V: TRBV27
DNA: TGTGCCAGCACCTTAGCGGGAACAGATACGCAGTATTTT
CDR3: CASTLAGTDTQYF

J: TRBJ1-2
D: TRBD1
size: NA
V: TRBV28
DNA: TGTGCCAGCAGTTTAATTAAGGGGGCCAGTGGCTACACCTTC
CDR3: CASSLIKGASGYTF

J: TRBJ1-1
D: NA
size: NA
V: TRBV5-1
DNA: TGCGCCAGCAGCTCATACACGGCGAACACTGAAGCTTTCTTT
CDR3: CASSSYTANTEAFF

J: TRBJ2-7
D: TRBD1
size: NA
V: TRBV6-5
DNA: TGTGCCAGCATTTCCACAGGGGGATCCTACGAGCAGTACTTC
CDR3: CASISTGGSYEQYF

J: TRBJ2-5
D: NA
size: NA
V: TRBV14
DNA: TGTGCCAGCAGCCAGGGAGTTCAGGTGGAGACCCAGTACTTC
CDR3: CASSQGVQVETQYF

J: TRBJ2-5
D: NA
size: NA
V: TRBV27
DNA: TGTGCCAGCAGGCCTTCGTGGACAGCCCAAGAGACCCAGTACTTC
CDR3: CASRPSWTAQETQYF

J: TRBJ2-5
D: TRBD1
size: NA
V: TRBV5-4
DNA: TGTGCCAGCAGTCACCGACAGGGGGTACAAGAGACCCAGTACTTC
CDR3: CASSHRQGVQETQYF

J: TRBJ2-2
D: NA
size: NA
V: TRBV7-3
DNA: TGTGCCAGCAGCTTAGCCATTACAGGGAACACCGGGGAGCTGTTTTTT
CDR3: CASSLAITGNTGELFF

J: TRBJ1-1
D: TRBD1
size: NA
V: TRBV28
DNA: TGTGCCAGCAGTTTACGTAGGACAGGGGGATACACTGAAGCTTTCTTT
CDR3: CASSLRRTGGYTEAFF

J: TRBJ2-1
D: NA
size: once
V: TRBV27
DNA: TGTGCCAGCAGTCTGAACAATGAGCAGTTCTTC
CDR3: CASSLNNEQFF

J: TRBJ2-7
D: NA
size: NA
V: TRBV5-4
DNA: TGTGCCAGCAGTCGTGAATCCAGGGATTACGAGCAGTACTTC
CDR3: CASSRESRDYEQYF

J: TRBJ2-7
D: NA
size: NA
V: TRBV5-1
DNA: TGCGCCAGCAGCACGGGGACGGTATTAGCCTACGAGCAGTACTTC
CDR3: CASSTGTVLAYEQYF

J: TRBJ2-1
D: NA
size: NA
V: TRBV7-3
DNA: TGTGCCAGCAGCTTCTCGACAGACAATGAGCAGTTCTTC
CDR3: CASSFSTDNEQFF

J: TRBJ2-1
D: TRBD2
size: NA
V: TRBV11-2
DNA: TGTGCCAGCAGCCCCGGGACTAGCGGGATAGTCTATGAGCAGTTCTTC
CDR3: CASSPGTSGIVYEQFF

J: TRBJ1-3
D: TRBD1
size: NA
V: TRBV2
DNA: TGTGCCAGCAGTGGGACAGGGCCTGGAAACACCATATATTTT
CDR3: CASSGTGPGNTIYF

J: TRBJ2-3
D: TRBD2
size: NA
V: TRBV7-9
DNA: TGTGCCAGCAGCTCTAGCGGGGGCCTAGTGGATACGCAGTATTTT
CDR3: CASSSSGGLVDTQYF

J: TRBJ1-4
D: TRBD1
size: NA
V: TRBV14
DNA: TGTGCCAGCAGCCAAGGCGACAGGGGGACGACTAATGAAAAACTGTTTTTT
CDR3: CASSQGDRGTTNEKLFF

J: TRBJ2-7
D: NA
size: NA
V: TRBV4-3
DNA: TGCGCCAGCAGCACCTTGACGGATAGCTCCTACGAGCAGTACTTC
CDR3: CASSTLTDSSYEQYF

J: TRBJ1-4
D: TRBD1
size: NA
V: TRBV4-2
DNA: TGTGCCAGCAGCCAAGAGCTACAGGGGCGCTTGGGACTGTTTTTT
CDR3: CASSQELQGRLGLFF

J: TRBJ2-2
D: NA
size: NA
V: TRBV10-1
DNA: TGCGCCAGCTCCCCGACCCTTCCGGGAGTTGGCACCGGGGAGCTGTTTTTT
CDR3: CASSPTLPGVGTGELFF

J: TRBJ2-7
D: TRBD1
size: once
V: TRBV30
DNA: TGTGCCCGGGACAGGGGCCCATCCTACGAGCAGTACTTC
CDR3: CARDRGPSYEQYF

J: TRBJ2-1
D: NA
size: NA
V: TRBV15
DNA: TGTGCCACCCGTTACAGGACGTACAATGAGCAGTTCTTC
CDR3: CATRYRTYNEQFF

J: TRBJ2-1
D: TRBD2
size: NA
V: TRBV2
DNA: TGTGCCAGCAGTGACCTGTGGGCTAGCGGGAGGACCACGACCTACAATGAGCAGTTCTTC
CDR3: CASSDLWASGRTTTYNEQFF

J: TRBJ2-5
D: NA
size: NA
V: TRBV2
DNA: TGTGCCAGCAAGCACCAAACAGGGAAAGAGACCCAGTACTTC
CDR3: CASKHQTGKETQYF

J: TRBJ2-7
D: TRBD2
size: NA
V: TRBV18
DNA: TGTGCCAGCTCACCAAGACTAGCGACCGACTCCTACGAGCAGTACTTC
CDR3: CASSPRLATDSYEQYF

J: TRBJ1-1
D: TRBD1
size: NA
V: TRBV27
DNA: TGTGCCAGCAGTCGGGACAGGGGGCAAGCTTTCTTT
CDR3: CASSRDRGQAFF

J: TRBJ2-1
D: NA
size: NA
V: TRBV30
DNA: TGTGCCTGCTCCCTCTACAATGAGCAGTTCTTC
CDR3: CACSLYNEQFF

J: TRBJ2-1
D: NA
size: NA
V: TRBV27
DNA: TGTGCCAGCAGCCACGGTTATGAGCAGTTCTTC
CDR3: CASSHGYEQFF

J: TRBJ1-5
D: NA
size: NA
V: TRBV5-1
DNA: TGCGCCAGCAGCTTGTCCCCAGGGGATAATCAGCCCCAGCATTTT
CDR3: CASSLSPGDNQPQHF

J: TRBJ1-2
D: TRBD1
size: NA
V: TRBV5-4
DNA: TGTGCCAGCAGCTCATCCTCGGGACAGGGAGGGTTAGGCTACACCTTC
CDR3: CASSSSSGQGGLGYTF

J: TRBJ2-1
D: TRBD1
size: once
V: TRBV9
DNA: TGTGCCAGCAGCGCCGGGGGCCACGGGACAGGGCACAATGAGCAGTTCTTC
CDR3: CASSAGGHGTGHNEQFF

J: TRBJ2-7
D: TRBD2
size: once
V: TRBV7-3
DNA: TGTGCCAGCAGCTTAATGGGGCTAGCGGACGAGCAGTACTTC
CDR3: CASSLMGLADEQYF

J: TRBJ2-1
D: NA
size: NA
V: TRBV6-1
DNA: TGTGCCAGCAGTGAAGCATGGAGGCGGGGTGAGCAGTTCTTC
CDR3: CASSEAWRRGEQFF

J: TRBJ2-2
D: TRBD1
size: NA
V: TRBV5-1
DNA: TGCGCCAGCAGCTTGAGTGCCCGGACAGGGTTAGCCGGGGAGCTGTTTTTT
CDR3: CASSLSARTGLAGELFF

J: TRBJ2-6
D: NA
size: NA
V: TRBV5-6
DNA: TGTGCCAGCAGCTTGGTTCTCTCTGGGGCCAACGTCCTGACTTTC
CDR3: CASSLVLSGANVLTF

J: TRBJ2-1
D: TRBD2
size: NA
V: TRBV18
DNA: TGTGCCAGCTCCCGGGGGGTCCCCTACAATGAGCAGTTCTTC
CDR3: CASSRGVPYNEQFF

J: TRBJ2-3
D: TRBD2
size: NA
V: TRBV2
DNA: TGTGCCCTCAAGGGGGGACTAGCGGGATCCTTGGGGGATACGCAGTATTTT
CDR3: CALKGGLAGSLGDTQYF

J: TRBJ2-3
D: NA
size: NA
V: TRBV7-2
DNA: TGTGCCAGCAGCTTACGGGCAGCCTCGATCCCTAGCACAGATACGCAGTATTTT
CDR3: CASSLRAASIPSTDTQYF

J: TRBJ2-7
D: NA
size: NA
V: TRBV10-3
DNA: TGTGCCATCAGTGGTGGTGGATACGAGCAGTACTTC
CDR3: CAISGGGYEQYF

J: TRBJ1-5
D: NA
size: NA
V: TRBV5-6
DNA: TGTGCCAGCACCTTCCGCAATCAGCCCCAGCATTTT
CDR3: CASTFRNQPQHF

J: TRBJ2-1
D: TRBD2
size: NA
V: TRBV5-1
DNA: TGCGCCAGCAGCTTGCATCTTAGCGGGAGCTCCTACAATGAGCAGTTCTTC
CDR3: CASSLHLSGSSYNEQFF